This section outlines one T cell receptor beta chain sequence together with its context. What this receptor recognizes is not known. Within one base of it there is no much larger clone, and no base qualities were kept. This entry is derived from a study of blood T cell repertoires in COVID-19 (TCRdb year 2020). With respect to the entire study: Samples from collaborators originated in the United States, Italy and Spain and spanned both the acute and convalescent phases of COVID-19. The prospective study material was composed of cDNA or gDNA derived from T cells, B-cell-depleted T cells, or PBMCs. Where available, HLA class I and class II types were taken from metadata supplied by the sample provider and were not determined by assay-based typing. Subjects who had been exposed to COVID-19, were actively infected with it, or had recovered from it provided the deeply sampled blood TCRbeta repertoires that made up the dataset. The sample metadata nearly always contained a de-identified subject ID, COVID-19 status, age in years and sex. Samples were obtained from the ongoing ImmuneRACE study (first 160 participants) and from about 1,300 subjects provided by 6 global collaborators. The repertoires were released in a freely available public database intended as a resource for research on the immune response to SARS-CoV-2.

Results and caveats for the whole study, not just this receptor: The amount of clinical and demographic metadata varied by source and participant and was provided uncurated.

TCRbeta CDR3 regions were amplified from genomic DNA by means of the immunoSEQ Assay, a bias-controlled multiplex PCR. On the study's bioinformatics: The number of nucleated cells in each sample was estimated by amplification of reference gene primers within the assay. To quantify the absolute abundance of each unique TCRbeta CDR3 rearrangement, sequence reads were collapsed and filtered. For each sample, productive Simpson clonality was calculated as the square root of Simpson's diversity index over productive rearrangements. In its TCRdb copy, this immuneACCESS table keeps in-frame sequences only and misses some clones. Where compared with another copy, unresolved V genes explain less than half of these, and the others have no known cause. Clone size and the V and J calls come from that table; the DNA yielded D and trimming. This sample is represented by 95,000 to 110,000 clones; approximately 88% of them were singletons. Of the sample, around 4.2% falls within the top ten clones.

Each collaborating institution followed its own protocols to collect whole blood in K2EDTA tubes. Collaborator samples were shipped for TCRbeta analysis as frozen whole blood, isolated PBMCs, or DNA extracted from either sample type. The germline V gene supplies CDR1 SGHRS and CDR2 YFSETQ. V is cut back by 4 bases and J by 4 bases, with 0 bases in the junction unmatched. The CDR3, cysteine through phenylalanine, is 13 amino acids long. Just the 39-base CDR3 DNA is kept, in frame starting at base 1. The sequenced material came from peripheral blood. This TCR came from a human donor in a cohort sampled during active COVID-19. Recombination linked TRBV5-1 to TRBJ2-2, with 8 central nucleotides matching TRBD1. The CDR3 loop reads CASSTGGTGELFF. The nucleotides are TGCGCCAGCAGCACAGGGGGCACCGGGGAGCTGTTTTTT.